The 18 T cell receptor beta chains below come from one sample, sequenced in a study of blood T cell repertoires in COVID-19. Assay used: immunoSEQ multiplex PCR; TCRdb lists only in-frame clones, some missing. The sample lists about 100,000 clones, about 77% seen once, with roughly 15% in the top ten. Sequencing used peripheral blood. The receptors were sampled from a human donor in a cohort sampled during active COVID-19.

The chain recombines TRBV7-3 with TRBJ2-5, with a weak D call TRBD2 (5 bases). The CDR3 has 15 amino acids. V gave up 0 bases and J gave up 0 bases, with 8 bases separating them. Germline loops: CDR1 SGHTA, CDR2 FQGTGA. The CDR3 is CASSLTAGDQETQYF. As DNA, the CDR3 is TGTGCCAGCAGCTTAACGGCCGGGGACCAAGAGACCCAGTACTTC.

This clone was observed a handful of times. This CDR3 is also generated by other DNA sequences in the sample. The genes are TRBV2 and TRBJ2-7; possible D gene TRBD2, 6 bases. Trimming removed 6 bases from V and 2 bases from J, with 8 bases in between. Germline-derived CDR1 and CDR2 are SNHLY and FYNNEI. This CDR3 contains 12 residues. In DNA form, the CDR3 reads TGTGCCAGCAGGGGGGGACCCTACGAGCAGTACTTC. This sequence encodes CASRGGPYEQYF.

This clone came up once. The V gene is TRBV28, the J gene TRBJ2-7; 13 bases are a match to TRBD2. Unmatched junction bases numbered 4, after V lost 5 bases and J lost 0 bases. The CDR3 is 16 residues long. Germline V gene sequence: CDR1 MDHEN, CDR2 SYDVKM. CDR3 sequence: CASSPWTSGSSYEQYF. The CDR3 DNA reads as TGTGCCAGCAGTCCTTGGACTAGCGGGAGCTCCTACGAGCAGTACTTC.

The chain uses TRBV15 and TRBJ2-1, with D tentatively TRBD2 (6 bases). V lost 3 bases to trimming and J lost 12 bases, with 18 bases between them. The CDR3 loop spans 14 amino acids. Germline assignment: CDR1 LNHNV and CDR2 YYDKDF (reference sequence). CDR3 amino acids: CATSRTTSGGGQFF. The DNA for the CDR3 is TGTGCCACCAGCAGGACGACTAGTGGGGGAGGGCAGTTCTTC.

This clone occurred a few times. This chain joins TRBV28 and TRBJ1-1; 7 bases fit TRBD1. Germline CDR1 MDHEN, CDR2 SYDVKM. Trimming cost V 5 bases and J 6 bases; bases outside gene matches: 9. The CDR3 contains 14 residues. The CDR3 here is CASSTIQGKAEAFF. CDR3 nucleotides: TGTGCCAGCAGTACCATACAGGGGAAGGCTGAAGCTTTCTTT.

The V gene is TRBV10-1, the J gene TRBJ2-3, with a possible D match to TRBD1 (6 bases). The V and J ends lost 6 bases and 2 bases respectively, with 9 bases between them. The CDR3 spans 13 residues. Per the germline V gene, CDR1 is WNHNN and CDR2 is SYGVQD (reference sequence). CDR3 nucleotide sequence: TGCGCCAGCAGCAGGGGTTCCACAGATACGCAGTATTTT. This codes for CASSRGSTDTQYF.

The chain uses TRBV15 and TRBJ2-3; D is unclear. This CDR3 has 15 residues. Germline CDR1 LNHNV, CDR2 YYDKDF (reference sequence). The V and J ends lost 1 base and 0 bases respectively, with 8 bases between them. DNA of the CDR3: TGTGCCACCAGCAGAGGCCTACAGAGCACAGATACGCAGTATTTT. Its translation is CATSRGLQSTDTQYF.

The V call is TRBV5-1, the J call TRBJ1-5; 9 nucleotides align to TRBD1. The trim removed 1 base at V and 5 bases at J, leaving 4 bases unmatched. CDR3 size: 15 residues. CDR1 is SGHRS, CDR2 YFSETQ, per germline. The CDR3 is CASSLWTGEDQPQHF. CDR3 nucleotide sequence: TGCGCCAGCAGCTTGTGGACAGGGGAGGATCAGCCCCAGCATTTT.

The chain couples TRBV30 to TRBJ1-6; 10 nucleotides agree with TRBD1. After removal of 3 bases from V and 8 bases from J, the junction contained 1 base not matched to a gene. CDR1 and CDR2 from the germline V gene are GTSNPN and SVGIG (reference sequence). This CDR3 has 13 amino acids. CDR3 coding DNA: TGTGCCTGGAGGGACAGGGGGGATTCACCCCTCCACTTT. As protein: CAWRDRGDSPLHF. Drawing the rest from reference TRBV30 and TRBJ1-6, the complete variable domain is SQTIHQWPATLVQPVGSPLSLECTVEGTSNPNLYWYRQAAGRGLQLLFYSVGIGQISSEVPQNLSASRPQDRQFILSSKKLLLSDSGFYLCAWRDRGDSPLHFGNGTRLTVT.

The rearrangement links TRBV6-1 to TRBJ2-7; possibly TRBD1 for D (7 bases). CDR3 size: 13 residues. The V gene's germline CDR1 is MNHNS and CDR2 SASEGT. V lost 3 bases and J lost 3, with 9 bases in between. In DNA form, the CDR3 reads TGTGCCAGCAGTGATCAGGGGGGCTACGAGCAGTACTTC. Translation gives CASSDQGGYEQYF.

This chain links TRBV29-1 with TRBJ1-2; D ambiguous. CDR3 length equals 13 residues. Germline-derived CDR1 and CDR2 are SQVTM and ANQGSEA. V was shortened by 3 bases and J by 8 bases, with 16 bases between the two germline ends. For the CDR3, the DNA is TGCAGCGTTGAGTTGGACTCCAAGCGGGGCTACACCTTC. The encoded protein is CSVELDSKRGYTF. The full variable domain, in which reference TRBV29-1 and TRBJ1-2 provide the parts outside the CDR3, is SAVISQKPSRDICQRGTSLTIQCQVDSQVTMMFWYRQQPGQSLTLIATANQGSEATYESGFVIDKFPISRPNLTFSTLTVSNMSPEDSSIYLCSVELDSKRGYTFGSGTRLTVV.

The chain employs TRBV10-3 and TRBJ2-2; TRBD1 might be the D (7 bases). The germline gives CDR1 ENHRY, CDR2 SYGVKD. The CDR3 sequence is 14 residues long. The V and J ends lost 4 bases and 6 bases respectively, with 12 bases between them. DNA for the CDR3: TGTGCCATCAGTGCAGGGGGGATGGCCGGGGAGCTGTTTTTT. Amino acids: CAISAGGMAGELFF.

The rearrangement uses TRBV18 and TRBJ2-1; 8 bases match TRBD2. This CDR3 region has 15 residues. Germline V gene sequence: CDR1 KGHSH, CDR2 LQKENI. The trim removed 6 bases at V and 8 bases at J, leaving 12 bases unmatched. The chain's CDR3 is CASSFGVAGLDEQFF. The CDR3, as DNA: TGTGCCAGCTCTTTCGGGGTAGCGGGACTCGATGAGCAGTTCTTC.

The chain uses TRBV5-1 and TRBJ2-3; 10 bases align to TRBD1. The CDR3 extends over 16 amino acids. Germline CDR1 SGHRS, CDR2 YFSETQ. Unmatched junction bases numbered 3, after V lost 1 base and J lost 1 base. CDR3 sequence (DNA): TGCGCCAGCAGCTTGTGGGGGACAGGGGGCACAGATACGCAGTATTTT. Translation: CASSLWGTGGTDTQYF.

The gene calls are TRBV28 and TRBJ2-7, with TRBD2 matching over 8 bases. Germline lookup yields CDR1 MDHEN and CDR2 SYDVKM. This CDR3 comprises 14 residues. V shed 6 bases and J 1 base; nucleotides not matched to a gene: 5. CDR3: CASSLSGKSYEQYF. CDR3 sequence (DNA): TGTGCCAGCAGCCTTAGCGGGAAATCCTACGAGCAGTACTTC. The entire variable domain, with the rest obtained from reference TRBV28 and TRBJ2-7, is as follows: DVKVTQSSRYLVKRTGEKVFLECVQDMDHENMFWYRQDPGLGLRLIYFSYDVKMKEKGDIPEGYSVSREKKERFSLILESASTNQTSMYLCASSLSGKSYEQYFGPGTRLTVT.

This clone was counted a few times. The genes are TRBV5-1 and TRBJ1-1; no clear D gene. The CDR3 has 13 residues. V lost 3 bases, J lost 7 bases, and 13 bases lay in between. Looked up from germline, CDR1 is SGHRS and CDR2 is YFSETQ. The DNA of the CDR3 is TGCGCCAGCAGCTCGGCCGGAGGGTATGAAGCTTTCTTT. Its protein is CASSSAGGYEAFF. Variable domain in full (rest from reference TRBV5-1 and TRBJ1-1): KAGVTQTPRYLIKTRGQQVTLSCSPISGHRSVSWYQQTPGQGLQFLFEYFSETQRNKGNFPGRFSGRQFSNSRSEMNVSTLELGDSALYLCASSSAGGYEAFFGQGTRLTVV.

The genes are TRBV5-4 and TRBJ2-5; D remains unclear. Per the germline V gene, CDR1 is SGHNT and CDR2 is YYREEE (reference sequence). V was cut by 4 bases and J by 2 bases, with 9 bases left in between. The CDR3 is 13 residues long. The CDR3 DNA reads TGTGCCAGCAGCAAGCCTCCACAAGAGACCCAGTACTTC. It yields the protein CASSKPPQETQYF. Variable domain in full (rest from reference TRBV5-4 and TRBJ2-5): ETGVTQSPTHLIKTRGQQVTLRCSSQSGHNTVSWYQQALGQGPQFIFQYYREEENGRGNFPPRFSGLQFPNYSSELNVNALELDDSALYLCASSKPPQETQYFGPGTRLLVL.

The chain carries TRBV6-4 and TRBJ2-2; possibly TRBD2 for D (5 bases). Trimming took off 2 bases at V and 6 bases at J, with 22 bases between the two ends. Germline V gene data show CDR1 as MRHNA and CDR2 as SNTAGT. The CDR3 is made up of 18 amino acids. The CDR3 region is CASSDPHFEGRRPGELFF. CDR3 sequence (DNA): TGTGCCAGCAGTGACCCTCACTTTGAGGGTAGAAGGCCCGGGGAGCTGTTTTTT.